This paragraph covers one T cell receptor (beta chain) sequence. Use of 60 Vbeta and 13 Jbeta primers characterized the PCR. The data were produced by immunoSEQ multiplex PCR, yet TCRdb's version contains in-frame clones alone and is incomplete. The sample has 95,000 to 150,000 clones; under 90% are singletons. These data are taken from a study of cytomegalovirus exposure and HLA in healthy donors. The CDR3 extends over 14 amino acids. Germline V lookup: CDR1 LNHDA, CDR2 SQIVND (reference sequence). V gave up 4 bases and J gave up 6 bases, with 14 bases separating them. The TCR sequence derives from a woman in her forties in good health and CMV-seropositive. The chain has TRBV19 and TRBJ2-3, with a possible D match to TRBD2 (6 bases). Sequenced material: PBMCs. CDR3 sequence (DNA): TGTGCCAGTAGTACGGGACTGGAAGAGGATACGCAGTATTTT. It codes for CASSTGLEEDTQYF. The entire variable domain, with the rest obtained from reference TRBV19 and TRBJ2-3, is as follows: DGGITQSPKYLFRKEGQNVTLSCEQNLNHDAMYWYRQDPGQGLRLIYYSQIVNDFQKGDIAEGYSVSREKKESFPLTVTSAQKNPTAFYLCASSTGLEEDTQYFGPGTRLTVL.